This T cell receptor beta chain was observed in a study of PD-1 blockade in classical Hodgkin lymphoma. No patient escaped relapse after autologous stem cell transplantation, and brentuximab vedotin exposure varied. Worth noting for this clone: Its cognate antigen is unknown.

Sequencing was performed with immunoSEQ multiplex PCR; in TCRdb, only in-frame clones are kept and a portion is missing. Of approximately 84,000 clones listed, roughly nine tenths are singletons. The study, taken as a whole, reports: Reported baseline diversity: healthy donors highest, relapsed/refractory patients lowest.

The clonotype was recovered from a human donor with classical Hodgkin lymphoma. Sample: peripheral blood mononuclear cells (PBMCs), taken at baseline.

The CDR3 bases are TGTGCCAGCAGTCCAACAGGGGGCTACGAGCAGTTCTTC. Protein product: CASSPTGGYEQFF. The genes are TRBV6-1 and TRBJ2-1, with TRBD1 identical over 9 bases. The V gene's germline CDR1 is MNHNS and CDR2 SASEGT. The CDR3 covers 13 residues. V dropped 5 bases and J dropped 10; count of bases not matched to a gene: 6.